This is a list of T cell receptor beta chains from one sample in a study of blood T cell repertoires in COVID-19. Assay used: immunoSEQ multiplex PCR; TCRdb lists only in-frame clones, some missing. The sample has about 300,000 clones; about 86% are singletons. Sequencing used peripheral blood. These receptors originate from a woman in her fifties or sixties with acute or convalescent COVID-19. Each CDR3 is given with its conserved first and last residue. The D gene is left open where the match is weak. Expanded clones are given a class, and other clones once, few, many or no size at all.

J | length | D | V | size | DNA | CDR3
TRBJ2-2 | 16 | TRBD2 | TRBV14 | NA | TGTGCCAGCAGCGGACTAGCGGCCCTATACACCGGGGAGCTGTTTTTT | CASSGLAALYTGELFF
TRBJ1-1 | 15 | TRBD1 | TRBV5-1 | NA | TGCGCCAGCAGCCGGAAGGGACAGGGGAACACTGAAGCTTTCTTT | CASSRKGQGNTEAFF
TRBJ2-1 | 16 | TRBD2 | TRBV11-2 | NA | TGTGCCAGCAGCCTCCCTAGCGGGGGAACCGACAATGAGCAGTTCTTC | CASSLPSGGTDNEQFF
TRBJ1-2 | 14 | TRBD1 | TRBV2 | NA | TGTGCCAGCAGGAGGACAGGGGATGTAGGCGGCTACACCTTC | CASRRTGDVGGYTF
TRBJ1-2 | 13 | NA | TRBV24-1 | NA | TGTGCCACCAGTGACTGGGCCAGCGGGGGCTACACCTTC | CATSDWASGGYTF
TRBJ1-4 | 14 | TRBD1 | TRBV7-9 | NA | TGTGCCAGCAGCTTAGGGACAGGGGGTGGAAAACTGTTTTTT | CASSLGTGGGKLFF
TRBJ1-5 | 15 | NA | TRBV19 | NA | TGTGCCAGTAGTACGACATCTTATAGCAATCAGCCCCAGCATTTT | CASSTTSYSNQPQHF
TRBJ1-1 | 13 | NA | TRBV29-1 | NA | TGCAGCGTTGAAGATGACCCGGAGGCTGAAGCTTTCTTT | CSVEDDPEAEAFF
TRBJ1-4 | 15 | TRBD1 | TRBV2 | NA | TGTGCCAGCAGTGAGAATGGACAGGGTGGTGAAAAACTGTTTTTT | CASSENGQGGEKLFF
TRBJ1-4 | 20 | TRBD1 | TRBV7-6 | NA | TGTGCCAGCAGCCTATCATCTTCGGTGGCCCTTGACAGGGTTAATGAAAAACTGTTTTTT | CASSLSSSVALDRVNEKLFF
TRBJ2-7 | 17 | NA | TRBV21-1 | NA | TGTGCCAGCAGCCCTCAAACAAGGGAGGCCCACGATTACGAGCAGTACTTC | CASSPQTREAHDYEQYF
TRBJ2-2 | 19 | TRBD1 | TRBV18 | NA | TGTGCCAGCTCACCATCCTGGACCGGGACAGGAGACAACACCGGGGAGCTGTTTTTT | CASSPSWTGTGDNTGELFF
TRBJ1-1 | 11 | NA | TRBV29-1 | NA | TGCAGCGTTGTTTCAGACTACGCGGCTTTCTTT | CSVVSDYAAFF
TRBJ1-2 | 12 | NA | TRBV27 | NA | TGTGCCAGCGGATCCACAGGTCGGGGCTACACCTTC | CASGSTGRGYTF
TRBJ1-1 | 16 | NA | TRBV6-1 | NA | TGTGCCAGCAGTGAAGGAGTTCAAGAGTGGAACACTGAAGCTTTCTTT | CASSEGVQEWNTEAFF
TRBJ1-6 | 14 | NA | TRBV28 | once | TGTGCCAGCAGTTTCGGACAGCTGAATTCACCCCTCCACTTT | CASSFGQLNSPLHF
TRBJ2-3 | 15 | NA | TRBV2 | NA | TGTGCCAGCAGTCTGACACAGGGTGGCACAGATACGCAGTATTTT | CASSLTQGGTDTQYF
TRBJ1-2 | 13 | NA | TRBV3-1/TRBV3-2 | NA | TGTGCCAGCAGCCAGGCAGGGCACTATGGCTACACCTTC | CASSQAGHYGYTF
TRBJ1-5 | 17 | TRBD1 | TRBV4-1 | NA | TGCGCCAGCAGCCCGGGGACAGGGAGGCCGAGCAATCAGCCCCAGCATTTT | CASSPGTGRPSNQPQHF
TRBJ1-6 | 16 | NA | TRBV19 | NA | TGTGCCAGTAGTACCGAAGAGGGCGGCGTGAATTCACCCCTCCACTTT | CASSTEEGGVNSPLHF
TRBJ1-2 | 14 | NA | TRBV7-2 | NA | TGTGCCAGCAGCTTAGGAGGACAGTCCTATGGCTACACCTTC | CASSLGGQSYGYTF
TRBJ1-2 | 14 | NA | TRBV2 | NA | TGTGCCAGCACCCCGAGAGGCAGTAACTATGGCTACACCTTC | CASTPRGSNYGYTF
TRBJ1-3 | 13 | NA | TRBV10-3 | NA | TGTGCCATCACCCAGGGGAACGGAAACACCATATATTTT | CAITQGNGNTIYF
TRBJ2-1 | 15 | NA | TRBV12-5 | NA | TGTGCTAGTGGTTCGACGTCCCCTTGGGGGGGCGAGCAGTTCTTC | CASGSTSPWGGEQFF
TRBJ1-2 | 16 | TRBD1 | TRBV27 | NA | TGTGCCAGCAGTTTATCCTGGACAGGGCGCGTCTATGGCTACACCTTC | CASSLSWTGRVYGYTF
TRBJ1-5 | 14 | TRBD1 | TRBV10-3 | NA | TGTGCCATCAGTGAAGACAGGGACGACCAGCCCCAGCATTTT | CAISEDRDDQPQHF
TRBJ2-3 | 18 | TRBD2 | TRBV19 | NA | TGTGCCAGTAGTAAGCGGCAGCGGGGGGTCAGTCAGGAGGATACGCAGTATTTT | CASSKRQRGVSQEDTQYF
TRBJ1-5 | 14 | TRBD1 | TRBV30 | NA | TGTGCCTGGAGAAGGACAGGGGACAATCAGCCCCAGCATTTT | CAWRRTGDNQPQHF
TRBJ1-6 | 15 | NA | TRBV5-5 | NA | TGTGCCAGCAGCTTCCGCGGTCCCTATAATTCACCCCTCCACTTT | CASSFRGPYNSPLHF
TRBJ2-3 | 20 | TRBD2 | TRBV9 | NA | TGTGCCAGCAGCTTTCGAGGTAGGACTAGCGGGTTGGGGAGCACAGATACGCAGTATTTT | CASSFRGRTSGLGSTDTQYF
TRBJ2-2 | 11 | NA | TRBV30 | NA | TGTGCCTGGAGTGCCGCCGGGGAGCTGTTTTTT | CAWSAAGELFF
TRBJ1-5 | 15 | TRBD1 | TRBV4-1 | NA | TGCGCCAGCAGCCAAGGTTCAGGGGGCGGTCAGCCCCAGCATTTT | CASSQGSGGGQPQHF
TRBJ2-2 | 13 | NA | TRBV12-3/TRBV12-4 | few | TGTGCCAGCAGTTTATGGGGAGCCGGGGAGCTGTTTTTT | CASSLWGAGELFF
TRBJ1-2 | 12 | TRBD1 | TRBV12-3/TRBV12-4 | NA | TGTGCCAGCATGGAGGGGGCACAGGGCTACACCTTC | CASMEGAQGYTF
TRBJ2-1 | 18 | TRBD2 | TRBV11-3 | NA | TGTGCCAGCAGCTTAGATGGGACTAGCGGGAGGCGCTACAATGAGCAGTTCTTC | CASSLDGTSGRRYNEQFF
TRBJ2-1 | 15 | NA | TRBV6-6 | NA | TGTGCCAGCAGTTACCTAGCTGTGTCCTACAATGAGCAGTTCTTC | CASSYLAVSYNEQFF
TRBJ2-2 | 15 | TRBD2 | TRBV3-1/TRBV3-2 | NA | TGTGCCAGCAGCCTAAGCGGGAGCGGCACCGGGGAGCTGTTTTTT | CASSLSGSGTGELFF
TRBJ2-3 | 15 | TRBD1 | TRBV5-1 | NA | TGCGCCAGCAGCATTATGGGACAGGGGACAGATACGCAGTATTTT | CASSIMGQGTDTQYF
TRBJ1-2 | 13 | NA | TRBV12-3/TRBV12-4 | once | TGTGCCAGCAGTTTCGAGGTGAGCTATGGCTACACCTTC | CASSFEVSYGYTF
TRBJ2-7 | 15 | NA | TRBV4-3 | NA | TGCGCCAGCAGCCTGAGAGAGGGCGGCGACTACGAGCAGTACTTC | CASSLREGGDYEQYF
TRBJ2-1 | 15 | TRBD1 | TRBV10-3 | NA | TGTGCCATCAGTGAGCAGGGACAGGGTAGGGATGAGCAGTTCTTC | CAISEQGQGRDEQFF
TRBJ1-2 | 15 | NA | TRBV6-1 | NA | TGTGCCAGCAGTGAAGCGCGGACTGGGAACTATGGCTACACCTTC | CASSEARTGNYGYTF
TRBJ2-1 | 14 | TRBD1 | TRBV19 | NA | TGTGCCAGTAGTATCGGCAACCGGGACAGCAAGCAGTTCTTC | CASSIGNRDSKQFF
TRBJ2-1 | 13 | NA | TRBV5-1 | NA | TGCGCCAGCAGCCCCACCATAGCGGATGAGCAGTTCTTC | CASSPTIADEQFF
TRBJ2-5 | 15 | NA | TRBV7-2 | NA | TGTGCCAGCAGCTCCCAGCGATTGGGCCAAGAGACCCAGTACTTC | CASSSQRLGQETQYF
TRBJ1-1 | 12 | NA | TRBV2 | NA | TGTGCCAGCATCCGGAGCAACACTGAAGCTTTCTTT | CASIRSNTEAFF
TRBJ2-1 | 15 | NA | TRBV9 | NA | TGTGCCAGCAGCCCCGATGCCTCTCAGGGCGATGAGCAGTTCTTC | CASSPDASQGDEQFF
TRBJ2-7 | 14 | NA | TRBV3-1/TRBV3-2 | NA | TGTGCCAGCAGCCAAACAGGGATAGGCTACGAGCAGTACTTC | CASSQTGIGYEQYF
TRBJ1-1 | 11 | TRBD1 | TRBV10-3 | NA | TGTGCCACCAGGGGGGGCACTGAAGCTTTCTTT | CATRGGTEAFF
TRBJ2-6 | 19 | TRBD1 | TRBV7-2 | once | TGTGCCAGCAGCTTAGTAGGGACAGGGTATGACTCTGGGGCCAACGTCCTGACTTTC | CASSLVGTGYDSGANVLTF
TRBJ2-5 | 14 | NA | TRBV19 | NA | TGTGCCAGTAGTATTCCCGGGTCCCAAGAGACCCAGTACTTC | CASSIPGSQETQYF
TRBJ2-3 | 17 | NA | TRBV9 | NA | TGTGCCAGCAGCGAAACGTTATTAGGGGAGGGCACAGATACGCAGTATTTT | CASSETLLGEGTDTQYF
TRBJ2-3 | 14 | TRBD2 | TRBV2 | many | TGTGCCAGCAGTCCCGAGCGGGGAGCAGATACGCAGTATTTT | CASSPERGADTQYF
TRBJ2-5 | 13 | NA | TRBV3-1/TRBV3-2 | NA | TGTGCCAGCAGCCGCGGCCGGCAGGAGACCCAGTACTTC | CASSRGRQETQYF
TRBJ1-2 | 13 | NA | TRBV19 | once | TGTGCCAGTAGTCTAGGACAACAATATGGCTACACCTTC | CASSLGQQYGYTF